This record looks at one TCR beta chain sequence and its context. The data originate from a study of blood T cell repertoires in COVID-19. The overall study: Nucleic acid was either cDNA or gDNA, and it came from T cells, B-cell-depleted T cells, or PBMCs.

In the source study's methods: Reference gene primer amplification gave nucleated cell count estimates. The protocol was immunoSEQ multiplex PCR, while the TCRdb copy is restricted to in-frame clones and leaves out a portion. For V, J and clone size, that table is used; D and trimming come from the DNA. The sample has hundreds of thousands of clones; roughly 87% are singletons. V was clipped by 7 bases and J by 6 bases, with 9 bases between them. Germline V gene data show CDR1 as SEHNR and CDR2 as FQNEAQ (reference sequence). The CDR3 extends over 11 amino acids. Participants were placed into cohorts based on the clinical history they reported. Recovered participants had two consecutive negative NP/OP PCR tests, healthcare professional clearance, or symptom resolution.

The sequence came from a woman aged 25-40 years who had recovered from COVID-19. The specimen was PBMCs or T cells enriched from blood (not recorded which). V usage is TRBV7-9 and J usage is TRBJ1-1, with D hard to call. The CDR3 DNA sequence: TGTGCCAGCAACCTAAACCCTGAAGCTTTCTTT. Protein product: CASNLNPEAFF.